The clone carrying this T cell receptor (beta chain) was counted only a few times. Its target is unknown. Germline V gene lookup returns CDR1 SEHNR and CDR2 FQNEAQ (reference sequence). This CDR3 contains 16 residues. V lost 5 bases to trimming and J lost 2 bases, with 16 bases between them. These data originate in a study of Tregs in tolerant kidney transplant recipients. Notes on the study in general: Activated donor B cell expansion appeared to reveal the most relevant donor-specific TCRbeta repertoire.

The assay was immunoSEQ multiplex PCR, and TCRdb's table has in-frame clones only and misses some. The sample has roughly 4,900 clones, just under 40% seen once. The source material was CD8+ T cells from blood cultured with allogeneic cells. This sequence was found in a human donor in good health. The rearrangement links TRBV7-9 to TRBJ2-1; D not certain. CDR3 sequence: CASSPSVGYPYNEQFF. CDR3 DNA sequence: TGTGCCAGCAGCCCCAGCGTGGGGTATCCCTACAATGAGCAGTTCTTC. Supplemented by reference TRBV7-9 and TRBJ2-1, the full variable domain reads DTGVSQNPRHKITKRGQNVTFRCDPISEHNRLYWYRQTLGQGPEFLTYFQNEAQLEKSRLLSDRFSAERPKGSFSTLEIQRTEQGDSAMYLCASSPSVGYPYNEQFFGPGTRLTVL.